This TCR beta chain is drawn from a study of blood T cell repertoires in COVID-19. Study overall: Sources were T cells, B-cell-depleted T cells, or PBMCs; the material itself was cDNA or gDNA.

TCRdb keeps only in-frame clones here, not all; method: immunoSEQ multiplex PCR. The sample lists approximately 100,000 clones, around 85% seen once, with 12% in the top ten. This clonotype was sampled from a human donor in a cohort sampled during active COVID-19. Sequencing input: peripheral blood.

The DNA for the CDR3 is TGTGCCAGCAGCTTATCTACTAGCGGAGATACGCAGTATTTT. Protein: CASSLSTSGDTQYF. The V call is TRBV7-9, the J call TRBJ2-3; 8 nucleotides line up with TRBD2. J was trimmed by 5 bases and V by 2 bases; bases with no gene match: 3. Germline lookup yields CDR1 SEHNR and CDR2 FQNEAQ (reference sequence). This CDR3 is built from 14 residues.